The clone carrying this T cell receptor (beta chain) occurred once. TCRdb's copy holds only in-frame clones and misses some; the assay was immunoSEQ multiplex PCR. The sample records under 250,000 clones, around 83% being singletons. V was clipped by 6 bases and J by 6 bases, with 14 bases between them. This CDR3 comprises 14 residues. The germline V gene has CDR1 MNHEY and CDR2 SVGAGI. This record belongs to a study of blood T cell repertoires in COVID-19. At the level of the study: The study drew acute and convalescent COVID-19 samples from the United States, Italy and Spain.

The material sequenced was peripheral blood. The sequence was collected from a man younger than 40 who had recovered from COVID-19. The rearrangement uses TRBV6-5 and TRBJ1-4; no definite D call. Written as DNA, the CDR3 is TGTGCCAGCAGCCCCAGTTACGTCTATGAAAAACTGTTTTTT. It codes for CASSPSYVYEKLFF.